The clone carrying this TCR beta chain was observed a few times. As yet, its antigen is unknown. The data stem from a study of response to subunit inactivated influenza vaccine. TCRdb called the RT-PCR reads again in MiXCR, with one record for every CDR3 protein. This table has 280,000 or so distinct CDR3 sequences, 21% appearing once. Study-wide points: After each seasonal influenza vaccination, few new T cells are recruited, the authors suggested.

The source was PBMCs from blood, collected less than 22 months after vaccination. The TCR was taken from a man aged 50 to 69 who received an inactivated influenza vaccine.

The CDR3 is CASSPVGPAYGYTF. The CDR3 DNA is TGTGCCAGCAGTCCTGTTGGACCGGCCTATGGCTACACCTTC. V is TRBV28 and J is TRBJ1-2; D not resolved. The CDR3 loop spans 14 amino acids. The V gene lost 5 bases and the J gene lost 4 bases, with 14 bases spanning the gap. Germline V gene sequence: CDR1 MDHEN, CDR2 SYDVKM.